The source of this T cell receptor (beta chain) is a study of T cell responses to AZD1222 COVID-19 vaccine (dated by TCRdb to about 2021). At the level of the whole study: A total of just over 230 trial participants underwent TCR sequencing, of whom more than 200 had received two doses of AZD1222 and some 26 had received two doses of the MenACWY control vaccine. Trial participants were enrolled by age into subgroups of 18-55, 56-69 and 70-plus years, and approximately 150, 30 and 60 TCR-sequenced participants, respectively, were included in these subgroups.

Concerning this clone itself: Its binding antigen is unknown. Qualities for individual bases were not recorded, and no much larger clone is one base off.

The time point label here, explained by the study, means: about 28 days (+/-7) after the second vaccine dose. AZD1222 recipients whose second dose came at about 4 weeks and those whose second dose came at about 12 weeks were combined into one group, since spike-specific TCR depth and breadth did not differ between the two schedules. Samples from vaccinated people were obtained from the UK trials COV001 and COV002, which included a single-blind randomized controlled phase 2/3 trial of AZD1222 (ChAdOx1 nCoV-19) in healthy adults. Trial participant PBMC samples were collected at day 0 and day 28 after the second dose for TCRbeta chain sequencing. Results the study describes overall, beyond this receptor: Nearly half of unique spike-specific TCRs reportedly recognized epitopes outside regions mutated in the B.1.351 and B.1.1.7 variants. The whole spike protein was spanned by vaccine-associated CD4 TCRs, and dominant responses were seen in regions 160-218 and 743-854. In the small 56-69-year group, the increase in depth fell short of significance, most likely because of low power. Participants were mostly white British and included more females than males, and it was suggested by the authors that clonal diversity may have been underestimated. After two AZD1222 doses, both the breadth and the depth of spike-specific TCRs were significantly higher than at day 0 and than in MenACWY recipients. Because no day 14 peak-response samples were available, repertoires were characterized only after the peak T cell response. Only five or six AZD1222 recipients were SARS-CoV-2 seropositive at baseline, limiting conclusions about previously exposed vaccinees.

The CDR3 regions of human TCRbeta chains were analyzed by immunosequencing. The study's own analysis went as follows. TCRs in the repertoires were matched against a reference library of SARS-CoV-2-specific TCRs that had been generated with the MIRA antigen-specificity platform. Breadth was defined as the fraction of unique TCRs that were SARS-CoV-2-associated, and depth was defined as the fraction of total T cells that were SARS-CoV-2-associated. Each spike-specific TCR was assigned to its reactive spike region and to a CD4 or CD8 class using the MIRA data. Log10-transformed breadth and depth values were compared by one-way ANOVA with Sidak's multiple comparisons tests. The source is immuneACCESS, and TCRdb retained only in-frame sequences with V and J called. Part of the clones is not carried over; for the studies checked, unresolved V genes explain less than half of this, and the remainder is unexplained. V and J calls and clone size are copied from that table; D and trimming were computed from the DNA. The sample contains some 130,000 clones, around 92% of them found a single time. The top ten constitute under 3.5% of the sample.

The germline V gene (reference sequence) supplies CDR1 SGHNT and CDR2 YYREEE. V is cut by 3 bases and J by 6 bases, and the space between the germline ends is 15 bases. The CDR3, cysteine through phenylalanine, is 14 amino acids long. Here the CDR3 DNA is all that survives: 42 bases in frame from base 1. The chain couples TRBV5-4 to TRBJ1-1; perhaps TRBD1 is the D gene, with 6 bases matching. Specimen: peripheral blood, collected 28 days after the second AZD1222 dose. The clonotype originates from an adult who received the AZD1222 COVID-19 vaccine. The base sequence is TGTGCCAGCAGCTCCCAGGGGAGGTTCGCTGAAGCTTTCTTT. The resulting protein is CASSSQGRFAEAFF.